Following are 24 T cell receptor beta chains from one sample sequenced in a study of cytomegalovirus exposure and HLA in healthy donors. PCR amplification relied on 60 Vbeta primers (plus 13 Jbeta primers). Profiling relied on immunoSEQ multiplex PCR, and the TCRdb table lists in-frame clones only, not all of them. Seen here are over 80,000 clones, 65% to 80% observed once, and the top ten hold 2.5% to 3.5%. Sequenced input: PBMCs. The source of these receptors is a female donor in good health and CMV-seropositive.

This rearrangement joins TRBV7-2 to TRBJ2-3; no clear D gene. CDR3 size: 13 residues. Trimming cost V 2 bases and J 1 base, with 4 bases left between them. Per germline, CDR1 SGHTA and CDR2 FQGNSA. This chain's CDR3 is CASSLPGTDTQYF. The CDR3 bases are TGTGCCAGCAGCTTACCTGGCACAGATACGCAGTATTTT.

The rearrangement links TRBV7-9 to TRBJ2-7; TRBD2 matches 7 bases. There are 14 residues in the CDR3. Germline V lookup: CDR1 SEHNR, CDR2 FQNEAQ (reference sequence). V was clipped by 8 bases and J by 7 bases; unmatched bases: 14. Here the CDR3 DNA reads TGTGCCAGCGGTGACGTAGCGGGCGTCCTAGAGCAGTACTTC. Amino acid sequence: CASGDVAGVLEQYF.

The V gene is TRBV4-1, the J gene TRBJ1-4, with D unclear. The CDR3 contains 15 residues. Between the trimmed V and J ends, which lost 2 bases and 8 bases, there was a span of 15 bases. The germline gives CDR1 MGHRA, CDR2 YSYEKL. The CDR3 DNA reads TGCGCCAGCAGCCAATCGGTCTCGGGGAACGAAAAACTGTTTTTT. This sequence encodes CASSQSVSGNEKLFF.

V and J are TRBV10-3 and TRBJ1-2, with 11 bases matching TRBD1. The length of the CDR3 is 14 residues. Per the germline V gene, CDR1 is ENHRY and CDR2 is SYGVKD. The V gene end was trimmed by 11 bases and the J gene end by 8 bases; junction bases not matched to a gene: 13. CDR3 nucleotide sequence: TGTGCCGGAAGATCCGGACAGGGGGCTTGGGGCTACACCTTC. Amino acids: CAGRSGQGAWGYTF.

For the CDR3, the DNA is TGTGCCAGCAGCCCAGGGAGGTTCAGAGAGACCCAGTACTTC. This translates into CASSPGRFRETQYF. This chain joins TRBV11-1 and TRBJ2-5, with a possible D match to TRBD2 (6 bases). This CDR3 contains 14 residues. The germline V gene encodes CDR1 SGHAT and CDR2 FQDESV (reference sequence). Between the trimmed V and J ends, which lost 5 bases and 4 bases, there was a span of 14 bases.

This clone was recorded a few times. The CDR3 bases are TGTGCCAGCAGCAGCCTCCTTAGCACAGATACGCAGTATTTT. The encoded protein is CASSSLLSTDTQYF. This chain uses TRBV7-6 with TRBJ2-3; D uncertain. Trimming stripped 5 bases from V and 0 bases from J, with 9 bases between. This CDR3 spans 14 amino acids. The V gene's germline CDR1 is SGHVS and CDR2 FNYEAQ.

In regard to this clone: Other DNA variants within this sample encode the same CDR3. This chain connects TRBV11-2 to TRBJ2-5; no reliable D call. Germline V gene lookup returns CDR1 SGHAT and CDR2 FQNNGV. Trimming cost V 5 bases and J 5 bases, with 9 bases left between them. The length of the CDR3 is 12 residues. The CDR3 protein is CASSLVRETQYF. DNA of the CDR3: TGTGCCAGCAGCCTGGTCCGGGAGACCCAGTACTTC.

The J gene is TRBJ1-2, the V gene TRBV28; 9 nucleotides agree with TRBD1. The CDR3 totals 13 residues. The germline V gene has CDR1 MDHEN and CDR2 SYDVKM. V lost 6 bases to trimming and J lost 8 bases; unmatched junction nucleotides: 7. CDR3 in amino acids: CASSYDRGGGYTF. Here the CDR3 DNA reads TGTGCCAGCAGCTACGACAGGGGGGGCGGCTACACCTTC.

V is TRBV25-1 and J is TRBJ1-2; possibly TRBD1 for D (5 bases). CDR3 length equals 16 residues. The germline CDR1 and CDR2 sequences are MGHDK and SYGVNS. V was trimmed by 4 bases and J by 7 bases, leaving 22 bases between them. The CDR3 sequence is CASSAPTGGSTLGYTF. The DNA for the CDR3 is TGTGCCAGCAGTGCCCCGACGGGGGGATCTACTCTTGGCTACACCTTC.

This sequence joins TRBV25-1 and TRBJ2-2; D is uncertain. V was pared by 3 bases and J by 7 bases, with 15 bases between. Germline V lookup: CDR1 MGHDK, CDR2 SYGVNS. CDR3 length: 15 amino acids. The CDR3 coding sequence is TGTGCCAGCAGTGATGCGAACGCCCCCGACGGGGAGCTGTTTTTT. This translates into CASSDANAPDGELFF.

The chain is built from TRBV5-6 and TRBJ2-5; no firm D call. V lost 2 bases to trimming and J lost 4 bases, with 6 bases between them. The CDR3 has 12 residues. Germline CDR1 is SGHDT and CDR2 is YYEEEE. The CDR3 reads CASSFGPETQYF. CDR3 DNA: TGTGCCAGCAGCTTCGGTCCAGAGACCCAGTACTTC.

The CDR3, as DNA: TGTGCTAGTGGTTTGGTACGGGGAGACAGGGGAGATGGCTACACCTTC. It translates to CASGLVRGDRGDGYTF. This chain connects TRBV12-5 to TRBJ1-2, with 8 bases matching TRBD1. The CDR3 loop spans 16 amino acids. J was trimmed by 6 bases and V by 0 bases; bases with no gene match: 9. Per germline, CDR1 LGHNT and CDR2 FRNRAP. The variable domain in full, with the rest retrieved from reference TRBV12-5 and TRBJ1-2, is DARVTQTPRHKVTEMGQEVTMRCQPILGHNTVFWYRQTMMQGLELLAYFRNRAPLDDSGMPKDRFSAEMPDATLATLKIQPSEPRDSAVYFCASGLVRGDRGDGYTFGSGTRLTVV.

The chain joins TRBV7-8 to TRBJ1-6; TRBD1 aligns across 7 bases. The CDR3 runs to 15 residues. Losses at the gene ends were 1 base for V and 7 bases for J; bases not matched to a gene: 4. Germline CDR1 and CDR2: SGHVS and FQNEAQ. CDR3 in DNA: TGTGCCAGCAGCTTAGGGACAGGCGTGAATTCACCCCTCCACTTT. Translating it yields CASSLGTGVNSPLHF.

This clone was counted a single time. The chain recombines TRBV5-1 with TRBJ1-1, with TRBD1 identical over 9 bases. The CDR3 runs 16 residues. V trimming: 4 bases; J trimming: 4 bases; junction bases outside the gene matches: 11. Germline CDR1 is SGHRS and CDR2 is YFSETQ. CDR3 in DNA: TGCGCCAGCAGCCCGGGACAGGGAAGGGTAATCACTGAAGCTTTCTTT. Protein: CASSPGQGRVITEAFF.

This chain joins TRBV9 and TRBJ2-7; D possibly corresponds to TRBD1 (6 bases). Trimming pared 2 bases from V and 3 bases from J, leaving 15 bases between. The CDR3 has 15 amino acids. Germline CDR1 SGDLS, CDR2 YYNGEE. The CDR3 sequence is CASSVRQDPLYEQYF. The CDR3 bases are TGTGCCAGCAGCGTCAGACAGGACCCTCTCTACGAGCAGTACTTC.

DNA of the CDR3: TGTGCCAGCAGCCTTACAGGGAACTACGAGCAGTACTTC. Translating it yields CASSLTGNYEQYF. The chain uses TRBV5-8 and TRBJ2-7; TRBD1 is a possible D gene (6 bases). Germline CDR1 and CDR2: SGHTS and YDEGEE. This CDR3 has 13 residues. The V end was cut by 4 bases, the J end by 3 bases, with 11 bases between.

The chain couples TRBV7-2 to TRBJ1-5; D is unclear. Per germline, CDR1 SGHTA and CDR2 FQGNSA. The CDR3 is made up of 15 amino acids. The V end lost 3 bases, the J end lost 2 bases, and 11 bases lay between the germline ends. The CDR3 loop reads CASSLSGARNQPQHF. The CDR3 DNA reads as TGTGCCAGCAGCTTGTCAGGCGCCCGCAATCAGCCCCAGCATTTT. The full variable domain, its missing parts supplied by reference TRBV7-2 and TRBJ1-5, is GAGVSQSPSNKVTEKGKDVELRCDPISGHTALYWYRQSLGQGLEFLIYFQGNSAPDKSGLPSDRFSAERTGGSVSTLTIQRTQQEDSAVYLCASSLSGARNQPQHFGDGTRLSIL.

This clone is medium-sized (0.01 to 0.1%) in the sample. The rearrangement joins TRBV6-1 to TRBJ1-6; 8 bases fit TRBD1. Trimming at V came to 11 bases and at J to 10 bases, leaving 10 bases not matched to a gene. Germline V CDR1 and CDR2: MNHNS, SASEGT. CDR3 length: 13 residues. The CDR3: CAGSTGENSPLHF. CDR3 sequence (DNA): TGTGCCGGATCGACAGGGGAGAACTCACCCCTCCACTTT.

The chain uses TRBV29-1 and TRBJ1-2; the D gene is possibly TRBD1 (6 bases). Germline loops: CDR1 SQVTM, CDR2 ANQGSEA. This CDR3 contains 16 residues. Trimming took off 0 bases at V and 0 bases at J, with 14 bases between the two ends. The CDR3 sequence: CSVEDGGQGSNYGYTF. The CDR3 DNA follows: TGCAGCGTTGAAGATGGTGGGCAGGGGTCTAACTATGGCTACACCTTC.

This chain links TRBV6-1 with TRBJ2-7; unclear D gene. CDR3 size: 11 residues. Germline CDR1 MNHNS, CDR2 SASEGT. V was pared by 6 bases and J by 4 bases, with 7 bases between. CDR3 sequence (DNA): TGTGCCAGCAGGCTATATTACGAGCAGTACTTC. Its protein product is CASRLYYEQYF.

The J gene is TRBJ2-1, the V gene TRBV6-5, with 9 bases matching TRBD2. The CDR3 loop spans 15 amino acids. Germline CDR1 MNHEY, CDR2 SVGAGI. J was trimmed by 8 bases and V by 5 bases; bases with no gene match: 10. CDR3 amino acids: CASSPGVAGVDEQFF. The CDR3 nucleotides read TGTGCCAGCAGTCCCGGGGTAGCGGGAGTGGATGAGCAGTTCTTC.

The V and J genes are TRBV2 and TRBJ2-1; D gene ambiguous. Trimming cost V 6 bases and J 4 bases, with 4 bases left between them. The CDR3 spans 11 residues. The germline gives CDR1 SNHLY, CDR2 FYNNEI. DNA for the CDR3: TGTGCCAGCAGCGTTTACAATGAGCAGTTCTTC. This sequence encodes CASSVYNEQFF.

The chain carries TRBV2 and TRBJ1-1; 8 bases are shared with TRBD1. CDR1 is SNHLY and CDR2 is FYNNEI in the germline V gene. Trimming took 6 bases from V and 1 from J; bases not matched to a gene: 7. The CDR3 is 15 residues long. This CDR3 is CASSPRDRQNTEAFF. In nucleotides, the CDR3 is TGTGCCAGCAGCCCCCGGGACAGGCAGAACACTGAAGCTTTCTTT.

The chain joins TRBV7-3 to TRBJ1-2; 9 bases are a match to TRBD1. With 5 bases clipped from V and 4 bases from J, the junction kept 5 bases outside the gene matches. There are 14 residues in the CDR3. Germline assignment: CDR1 SGHTA and CDR2 FQGTGA. The chain's CDR3 is CASSPGTGPYGYTF. DNA of the CDR3: TGTGCCAGCAGCCCAGGGACAGGGCCCTATGGCTACACCTTC.